This entry lists 13 T cell receptor beta chains sequenced from one sample in a study of monozygotic twins with inflammatory bowel disease. TCRdb reprocessed the 5' RACE reads, with one entry per CDR3 protein and no DNA. This sample carries approximately 200,000 distinct CDR3 sequences, with 1.5% to 2% going to the ten biggest clones. The source material was blood. Receptors were obtained from a human donor with ulcerative colitis or Crohn's disease, or a healthy co-twin of an affected twin (not recorded which).

CDR3 loop: CASSLWGGQVVWQFF. V is TRBV28 and J is TRBJ2-1; with no DNA, the TCRdb D assignment of TRBD1 cannot be verified. The CDR3 runs 15 residues. Germline lookup yields CDR1 MDHEN and CDR2 SYDVKM.

The chain employs TRBV2 and TRBJ1-1. The CDR3 is 13 amino acids. Germline loops: CDR1 SNHLY, CDR2 FYNNEI. The CDR3 is CASRSQRNTEAFF.

The chain links TRBV10-3 to TRBJ1-1; TCRdb proposes TRBD1, but this gene call is untestable without DNA. CDR3 length equals 14 residues. Per the germline V gene, CDR1 is ENHRY and CDR2 is SYGVKD. The CDR3 region is CAIRANEQGTEAFF.

The chain has TRBV10-3 and TRBJ1-2. Per the germline V gene, CDR1 is ENHRY and CDR2 is SYGVKD. The CDR3 has 14 amino acids. CDR3 residues: CAISESLAPYGYTF.

Here the CDR3 reads CASSYSVRSGANVLTF. The rearrangement joins TRBV6-2 or TRBV6-3 to TRBJ2-6. This CDR3 has 16 residues. Germline V gene lookup returns CDR1 MNHEY and CDR2 SVGEGT.

The chain couples TRBV2 to TRBJ2-2. CDR3 size: 14 residues. Germline loops: CDR1 SNHLY, CDR2 FYNNEI. The CDR3 here is CASLFIGVTGELFF.

J is TRBJ2-3 and V is TRBV12-3 or TRBV12-4; the D call from TCRdb, TRBD1, cannot be confirmed without DNA. The CDR3 is made up of 14 amino acids. CDR3 region: CASSPEGRTDTQYF.

The chain carries TRBV5-5 and TRBJ1-1. The V gene's germline CDR1 is SGHKS and CDR2 YYEKEE (reference sequence). The CDR3 is made up of 14 amino acids. CDR3 residues: CASSLRWENTEAFF.

This chain links TRBV10-3 with TRBJ2-7; TCRdb names TRBD1, which stays unverified in the absence of DNA. The CDR3 loop spans 15 amino acids. CDR1 ENHRY and CDR2 SYGVKD come from the germline V gene. The CDR3 loop is CAISEKRGAIYEQYF.

This sequence joins TRBV5-1 and TRBJ2-3; TCRdb's D call, TRBD1, is unchecked because there is no DNA. Germline assignment: CDR1 SGHRS and CDR2 YFSETQ. The CDR3 contains 13 residues. The CDR3 loop is CASSWTGGDTQYF.

The V gene is TRBV7-2, the J gene TRBJ2-1; no DNA is available, so the TRBD1 call from TCRdb remains unchecked. The CDR3 covers 15 residues. Germline V CDR1 and CDR2: SGHTA, FQGNSA. CDR3 loop: CASRSRGSSYNEQFF.

The V gene is TRBV20-1, the J gene TRBJ1-5; TCRdb names TRBD1, which stays unverified in the absence of DNA. The length of the CDR3 is 13 residues. The germline V gene has CDR1 DFQATT and CDR2 SNEGSKA (reference sequence). CDR3: CSGTGFMNQPQHF.

The chain uses TRBV29-1 and TRBJ1-1; TCRdb gives TRBD1 as the D gene, but with no DNA this cannot be confirmed. Germline-derived CDR1 and CDR2 are SQVTM and ANQGSEA. CDR3 length: 13 residues. The CDR3 loop is CSVSQGSNTEAFF. The full variable domain, in which reference TRBV29-1 and TRBJ1-1 provide the parts outside the CDR3, is SAVISQKPSRDICQRGTSLTIQCQVDSQVTMMFWYRQQPGQSLTLIATANQGSEATYESGFVIDKFPISRPNLTFSTLTVSNMSPEDSSIYLCSVSQGSNTEAFFGQGTRLTVV.